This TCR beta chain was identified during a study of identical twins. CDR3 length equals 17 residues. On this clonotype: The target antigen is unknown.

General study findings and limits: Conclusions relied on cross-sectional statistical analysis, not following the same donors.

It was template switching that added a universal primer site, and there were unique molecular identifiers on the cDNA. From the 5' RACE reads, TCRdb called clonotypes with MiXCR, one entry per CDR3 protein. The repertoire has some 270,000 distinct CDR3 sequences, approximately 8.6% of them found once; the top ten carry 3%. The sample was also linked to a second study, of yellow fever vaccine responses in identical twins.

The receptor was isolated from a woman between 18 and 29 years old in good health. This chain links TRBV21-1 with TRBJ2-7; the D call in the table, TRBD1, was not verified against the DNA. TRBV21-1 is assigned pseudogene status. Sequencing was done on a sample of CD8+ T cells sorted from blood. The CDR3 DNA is TGTGCCAGCAGCAAAGTTATTCCGGGACCCTCCTCCTACGAGCAGTACTTC. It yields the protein CASSKVIPGPSSYEQYF.